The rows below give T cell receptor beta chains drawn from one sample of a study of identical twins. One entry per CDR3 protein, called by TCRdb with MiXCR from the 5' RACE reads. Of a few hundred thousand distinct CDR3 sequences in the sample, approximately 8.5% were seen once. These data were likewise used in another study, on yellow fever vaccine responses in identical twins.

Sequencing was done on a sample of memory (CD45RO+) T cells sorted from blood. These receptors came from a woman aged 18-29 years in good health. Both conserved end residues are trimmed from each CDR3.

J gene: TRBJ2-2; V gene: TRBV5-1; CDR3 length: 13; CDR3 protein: ASSFSAGVAGELF
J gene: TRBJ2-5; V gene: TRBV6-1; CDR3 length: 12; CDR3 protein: ASRSPGGQETQY
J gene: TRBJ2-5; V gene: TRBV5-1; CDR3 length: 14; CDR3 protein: ASSLEYTRRDETQY
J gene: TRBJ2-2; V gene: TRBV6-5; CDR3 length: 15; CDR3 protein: ASSYSPPGNRAGELF
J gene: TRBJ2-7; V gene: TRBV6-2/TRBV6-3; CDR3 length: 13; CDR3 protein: ASRHPGQGVYEQY
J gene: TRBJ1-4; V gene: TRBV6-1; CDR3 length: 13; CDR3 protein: ASSELGGENEKLF
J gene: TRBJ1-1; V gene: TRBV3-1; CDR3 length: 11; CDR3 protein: ASSLGGSTEAF
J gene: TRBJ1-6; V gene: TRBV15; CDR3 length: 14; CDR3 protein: ATSGLGQGDNSPLH
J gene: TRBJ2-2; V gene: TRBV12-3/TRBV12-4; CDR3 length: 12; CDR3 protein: ASSNQGRGGELF
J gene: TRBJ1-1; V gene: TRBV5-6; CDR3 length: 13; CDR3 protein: ASRERGQAFTEAF
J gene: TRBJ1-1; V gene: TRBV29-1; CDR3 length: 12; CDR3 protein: SVGTGMENTEAF
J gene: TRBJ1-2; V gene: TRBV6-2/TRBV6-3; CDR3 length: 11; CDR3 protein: AGAFNRDYGYT
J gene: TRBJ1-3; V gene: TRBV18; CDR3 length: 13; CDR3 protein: ASSPQQGPGNTIY
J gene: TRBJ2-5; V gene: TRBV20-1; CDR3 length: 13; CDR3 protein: SARDAGAQTETQY
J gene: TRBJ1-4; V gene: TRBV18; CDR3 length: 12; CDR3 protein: ASSKSGGYEKLF
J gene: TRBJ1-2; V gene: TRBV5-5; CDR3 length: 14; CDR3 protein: ASTLYQRQGGYGYT
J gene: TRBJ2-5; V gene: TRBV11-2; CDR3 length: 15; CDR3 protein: ASSPFGWERRGETQY